This T cell receptor (beta chain) was recorded in a study of OX40 agonist ivuxolimab in advanced cancers. The V and J ends lost 5 bases and 5 bases respectively, with 15 bases between them. This CDR3 region has 14 residues. Germline loops: CDR1 SEHNR, CDR2 FQNEAQ (reference sequence). Profiling relied on immunoSEQ multiplex PCR, and the TCRdb table lists in-frame clones only, not all of them. This table has approximately 65,000 clones, about 82% appearing once. V and J are TRBV7-9 and TRBJ2-5, with no clear D. The clonotype comes from an adult with an advanced solid tumor such as melanoma, head and neck, liver or kidney cancer. The sequenced sample was CD4+ or CD8+ T cells sorted from blood, obtained in a trial of the OX40 agonist ivuxolimab. CDR3 amino acids: CASSPAPASETQYF. The CDR3 region has the DNA TGTGCCAGCAGCCCAGCCCCAGCATCGGAGACCCAGTACTTC.